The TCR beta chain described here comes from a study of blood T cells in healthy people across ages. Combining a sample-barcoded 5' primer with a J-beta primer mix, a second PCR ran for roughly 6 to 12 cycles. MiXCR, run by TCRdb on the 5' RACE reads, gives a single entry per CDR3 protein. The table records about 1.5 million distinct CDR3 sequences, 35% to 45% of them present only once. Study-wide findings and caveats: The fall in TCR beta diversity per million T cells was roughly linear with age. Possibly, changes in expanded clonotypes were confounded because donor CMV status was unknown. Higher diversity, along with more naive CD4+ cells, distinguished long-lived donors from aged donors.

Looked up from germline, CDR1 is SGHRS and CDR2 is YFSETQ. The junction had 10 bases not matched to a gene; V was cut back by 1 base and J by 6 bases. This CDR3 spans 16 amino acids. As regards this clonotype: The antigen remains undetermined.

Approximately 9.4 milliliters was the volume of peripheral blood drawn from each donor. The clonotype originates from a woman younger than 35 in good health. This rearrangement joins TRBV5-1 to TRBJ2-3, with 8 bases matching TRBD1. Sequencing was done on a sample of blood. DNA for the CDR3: TGCGCCAGCAGCTTGAGTAGGGGACAGGTAACGGATACGCAGTATTTT. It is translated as CASSLSRGQVTDTQYF.